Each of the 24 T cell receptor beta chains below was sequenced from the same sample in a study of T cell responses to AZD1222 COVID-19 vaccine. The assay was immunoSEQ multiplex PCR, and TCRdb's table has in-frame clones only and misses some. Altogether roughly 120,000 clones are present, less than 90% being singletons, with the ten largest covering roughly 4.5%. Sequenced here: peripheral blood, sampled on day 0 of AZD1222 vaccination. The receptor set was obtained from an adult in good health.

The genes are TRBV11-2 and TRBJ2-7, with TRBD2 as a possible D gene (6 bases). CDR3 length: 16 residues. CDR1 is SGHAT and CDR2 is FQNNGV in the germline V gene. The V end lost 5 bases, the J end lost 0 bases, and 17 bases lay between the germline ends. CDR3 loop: CASSPRGGVISYEQYF. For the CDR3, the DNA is TGTGCCAGCAGCCCCCGAGGCGGGGTAATCTCCTACGAGCAGTACTTC.

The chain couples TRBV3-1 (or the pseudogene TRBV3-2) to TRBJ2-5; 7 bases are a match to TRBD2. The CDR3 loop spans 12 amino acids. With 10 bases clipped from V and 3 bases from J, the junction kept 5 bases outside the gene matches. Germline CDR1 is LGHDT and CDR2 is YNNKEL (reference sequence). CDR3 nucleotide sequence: TGTGCCACGGGGACTACGGAAGAGACCCAGTACTTC. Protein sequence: CATGTTEETQYF.

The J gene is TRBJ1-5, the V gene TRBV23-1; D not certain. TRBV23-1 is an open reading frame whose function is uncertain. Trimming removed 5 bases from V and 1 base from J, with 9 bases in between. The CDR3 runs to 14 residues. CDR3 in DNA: TGCGCCAGCAGTGGGGAATTGAGCAATCAGCCCCAGCATTTT. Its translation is CASSGELSNQPQHF.

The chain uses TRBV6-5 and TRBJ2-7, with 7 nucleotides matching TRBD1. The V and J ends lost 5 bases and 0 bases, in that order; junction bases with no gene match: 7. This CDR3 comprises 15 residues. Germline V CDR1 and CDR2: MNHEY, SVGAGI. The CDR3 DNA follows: TGTGCCAGCAGTCGCAGTAGGGACAGCTCCTACGAGCAGTACTTC. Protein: CASSRSRDSSYEQYF.

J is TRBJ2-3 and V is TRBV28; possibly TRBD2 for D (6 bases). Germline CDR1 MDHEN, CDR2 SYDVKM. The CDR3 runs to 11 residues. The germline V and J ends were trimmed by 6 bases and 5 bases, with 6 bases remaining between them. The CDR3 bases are TGTGCCAGCAGCGGGAGAGATACGCAGTATTTT. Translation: CASSGRDTQYF.

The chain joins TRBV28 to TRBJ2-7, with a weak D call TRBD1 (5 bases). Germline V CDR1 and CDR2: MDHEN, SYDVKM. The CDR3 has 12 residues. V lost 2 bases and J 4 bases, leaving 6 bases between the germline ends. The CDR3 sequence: CASSLQGYEQYF. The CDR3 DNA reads TGTGCCAGCAGTTTACAGGGATACGAGCAGTACTTC.

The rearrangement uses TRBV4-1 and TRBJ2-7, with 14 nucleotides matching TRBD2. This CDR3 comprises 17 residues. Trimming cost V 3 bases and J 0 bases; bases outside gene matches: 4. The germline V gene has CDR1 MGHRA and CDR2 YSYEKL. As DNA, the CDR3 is TGCGCCAGCAGCCAGGGTGGGACTAGCGGGAGCTCCTACGAGCAGTACTTC. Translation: CASSQGGTSGSSYEQYF.

CDR3 nucleotide sequence: TGTGCCAGCAGTTACTCCCTAGCGGGGGCCACCGGCCAAGGCAAAAACATTCAGTACTTC. Translated, it gives CASSYSLAGATGQGKNIQYF. The genes are TRBV6-2 or TRBV6-3 and TRBJ2-4, with 10 bases aligning to TRBD2. Germline loops: CDR1 MNHEY, CDR2 SVGEGT. J gave up 3 bases and V 0 bases, and 14 bases lay outside the gene matches. The CDR3 sequence is 20 residues long.

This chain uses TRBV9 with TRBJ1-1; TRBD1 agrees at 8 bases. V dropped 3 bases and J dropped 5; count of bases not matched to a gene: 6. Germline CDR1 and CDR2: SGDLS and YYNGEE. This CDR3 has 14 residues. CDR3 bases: TGTGCCAGCAGCGGAAACAGGGGGAGGACTGAAGCTTTCTTT. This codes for CASSGNRGRTEAFF.

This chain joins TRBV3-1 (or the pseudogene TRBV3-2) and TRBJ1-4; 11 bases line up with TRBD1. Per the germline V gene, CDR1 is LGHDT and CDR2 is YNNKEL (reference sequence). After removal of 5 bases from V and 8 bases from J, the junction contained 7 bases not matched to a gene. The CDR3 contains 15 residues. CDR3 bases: TGTGCCAGCAGCGCCGGGACAGGGGGATACGAAAAACTGTTTTTT. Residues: CASSAGTGGYEKLFF.

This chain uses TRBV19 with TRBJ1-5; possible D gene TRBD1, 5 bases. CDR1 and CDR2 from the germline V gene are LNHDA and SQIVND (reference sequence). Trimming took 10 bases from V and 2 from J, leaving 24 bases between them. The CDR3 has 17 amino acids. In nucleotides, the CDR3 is TGTGCCACAACGATGGGGAGGGGCAGGTCGGGCAATCAGCCCCAGCATTTT. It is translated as CATTMGRGRSGNQPQHF. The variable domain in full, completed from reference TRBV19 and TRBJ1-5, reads DGGITQSPKYLFRKEGQNVTLSCEQNLNHDAMYWYRQDPGQGLRLIYYSQIVNDFQKGDIAEGYSVSREKKESFPLTVTSAQKNPTAFYLCATTMGRGRSGNQPQHFGDGTRLSIL.

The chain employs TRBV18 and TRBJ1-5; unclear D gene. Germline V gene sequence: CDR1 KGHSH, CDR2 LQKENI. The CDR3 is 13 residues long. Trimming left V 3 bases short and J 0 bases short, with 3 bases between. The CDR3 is CASSPYSNQPQHF. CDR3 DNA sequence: TGTGCCAGCTCACCTTATAGCAATCAGCCCCAGCATTTT.

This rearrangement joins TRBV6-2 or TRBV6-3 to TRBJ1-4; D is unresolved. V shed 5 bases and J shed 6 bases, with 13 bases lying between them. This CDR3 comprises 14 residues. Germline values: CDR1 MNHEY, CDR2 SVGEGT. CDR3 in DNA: TGTGCCAGCAGTGTGGGCGAGTTTTATGAAAAACTGTTTTTT. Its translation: CASSVGEFYEKLFF.

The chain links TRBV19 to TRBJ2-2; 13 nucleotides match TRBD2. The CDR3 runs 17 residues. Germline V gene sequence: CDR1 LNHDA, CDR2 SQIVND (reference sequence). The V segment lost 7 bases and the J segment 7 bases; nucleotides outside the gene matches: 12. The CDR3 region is CASTPRGTSGVGGELFF. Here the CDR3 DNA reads TGTGCCAGTACCCCTAGGGGGACTAGCGGGGTAGGCGGGGAGCTGTTTTTT. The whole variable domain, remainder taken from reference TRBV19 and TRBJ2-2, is DGGITQSPKYLFRKEGQNVTLSCEQNLNHDAMYWYRQDPGQGLRLIYYSQIVNDFQKGDIAEGYSVSREKKESFPLTVTSAQKNPTAFYLCASTPRGTSGVGGELFFGEGSRLTVL.

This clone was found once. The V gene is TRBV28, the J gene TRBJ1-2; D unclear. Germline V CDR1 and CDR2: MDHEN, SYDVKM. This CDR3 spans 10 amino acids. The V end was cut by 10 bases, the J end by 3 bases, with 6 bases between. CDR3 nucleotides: TGTGCCACCGACCACTATGGCTACACCTTC. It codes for CATDHYGYTF.

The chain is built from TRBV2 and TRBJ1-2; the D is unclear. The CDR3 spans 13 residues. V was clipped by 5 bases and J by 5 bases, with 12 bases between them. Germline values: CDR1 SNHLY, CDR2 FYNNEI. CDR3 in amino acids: CASSQQAEYGYTF. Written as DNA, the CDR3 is TGTGCCAGCAGTCAGCAGGCGGAGTATGGCTACACCTTC.

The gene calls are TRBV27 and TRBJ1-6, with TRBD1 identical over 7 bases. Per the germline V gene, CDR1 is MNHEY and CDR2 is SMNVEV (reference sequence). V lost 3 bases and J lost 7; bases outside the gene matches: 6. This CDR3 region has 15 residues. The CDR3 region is CASSFTGVGNSPLHF. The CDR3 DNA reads TGTGCCAGCAGTTTTACAGGGGTTGGGAATTCACCCCTCCACTTT.

The CDR3 sequence: CASSRGPKYEQYF. The CDR3 nucleotides read TGTGCCAGCAGTAGGGGGCCGAAATACGAGCAGTACTTC. The chain couples TRBV6-5 to TRBJ2-7; 7 bases map to TRBD1. The CDR3 runs 13 residues. V shed 5 bases, J shed 4 bases, and the junction held 5 bases outside the gene matches. The germline V gene has CDR1 MNHEY and CDR2 SVGAGI.

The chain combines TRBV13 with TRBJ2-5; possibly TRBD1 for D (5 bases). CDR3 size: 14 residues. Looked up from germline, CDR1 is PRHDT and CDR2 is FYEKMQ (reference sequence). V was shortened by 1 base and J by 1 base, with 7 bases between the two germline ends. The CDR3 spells CASSLEQGQETQYF. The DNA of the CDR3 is TGTGCCAGCAGCTTAGAGCAGGGCCAAGAGACCCAGTACTTC.

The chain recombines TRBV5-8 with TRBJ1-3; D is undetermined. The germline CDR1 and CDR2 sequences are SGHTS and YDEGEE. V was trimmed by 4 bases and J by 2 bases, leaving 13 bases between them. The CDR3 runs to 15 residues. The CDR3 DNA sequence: TGTGCCAGCAGCCAGTCTGGGAGTACTGGAAACACCATATATTTT. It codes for CASSQSGSTGNTIYF.

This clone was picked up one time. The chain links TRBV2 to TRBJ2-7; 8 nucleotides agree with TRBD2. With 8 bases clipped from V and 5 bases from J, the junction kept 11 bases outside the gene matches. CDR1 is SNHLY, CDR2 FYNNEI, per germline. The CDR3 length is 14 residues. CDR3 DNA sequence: TGTGCCAGCCGACTTGTAACTAGCGGAGACGAGCAGTACTTC. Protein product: CASRLVTSGDEQYF.

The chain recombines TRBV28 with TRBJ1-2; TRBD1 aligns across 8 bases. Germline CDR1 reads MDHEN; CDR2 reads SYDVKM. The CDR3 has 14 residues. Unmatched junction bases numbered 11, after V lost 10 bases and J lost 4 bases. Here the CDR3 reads CATQQGDGVYGYTF. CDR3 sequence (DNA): TGTGCCACCCAACAGGGGGATGGGGTCTATGGCTACACCTTC.

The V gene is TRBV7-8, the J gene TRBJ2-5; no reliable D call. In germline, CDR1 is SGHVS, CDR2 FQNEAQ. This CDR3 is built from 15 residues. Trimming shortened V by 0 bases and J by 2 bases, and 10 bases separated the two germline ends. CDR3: CASSLALGFQETQYF. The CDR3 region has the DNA TGTGCCAGCAGCTTAGCTTTGGGGTTTCAAGAGACCCAGTACTTC.

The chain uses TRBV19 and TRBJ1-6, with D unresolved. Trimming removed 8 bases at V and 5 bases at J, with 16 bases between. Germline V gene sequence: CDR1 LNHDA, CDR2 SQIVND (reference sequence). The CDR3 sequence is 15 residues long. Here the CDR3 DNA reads TGTGCCAGTGGTAGGTGGACGGCTGATAATTCACCCCTCCACTTT. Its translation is CASGRWTADNSPLHF.